The 20 T cell receptor beta chains listed next were all sequenced from one sample in a study of T-cell reconstitution after alpha-beta-depleted transplantation in children. The TCRbeta library incorporated unique molecular identifiers. TCRdb ran MiXCR on the PCR reads and lists one entry per CDR3 protein. The sample carries about 130,000 distinct CDR3 sequences, about a tenth recorded once. The material sequenced was PBMCs, mostly from graft donor cells, taken 180 days after TCRalphabeta/CD19-depleted stem cell transplant. The source of these receptors is a girl under two years old who had a stem cell transplant for combined immunodeficiency, so the T cells may come from the graft donor.

The chain couples TRBV29-1 to TRBJ1-1; D is unclear. The germline CDR1 and CDR2 sequences are SQVTM and ANQGSEA. The CDR3 runs 11 residues. The ends were cut back, 7 bases at V and 1 base at J, with 7 bases in the middle. The CDR3, as DNA: TGCAGCGCCGCCGGGAACACTGAAGCTTTCTTT. It translates to CSAAGNTEAFF.

This chain connects TRBV18 to TRBJ2-7, with unresolved D. Germline CDR1 KGHSH, CDR2 LQKENI. The V end lost 1 base, the J end lost 3 bases, and 7 bases lay between the germline ends. The CDR3 extends over 13 amino acids. In DNA, the CDR3 is TGTGCCAGCTCACCACGGTGGTTCTACGAGCAGTACTTC. As protein: CASSPRWFYEQYF.

This clonotype has only a few counts. The rearrangement joins TRBV5-8 to TRBJ2-7, with D uncertain. CDR3 length equals 14 residues. The germline V and J ends were trimmed by 1 base and 0 bases, with 8 bases remaining between them. The V gene's germline CDR1 is SGHTS and CDR2 YDEGEE. The CDR3 sequence: CASSLWADSYEQYF. CDR3 nucleotides: TGTGCCAGCAGCTTGTGGGCAGACTCCTACGAGCAGTACTTC.

In this sample, this clonotype turned up a few times. This chain connects TRBV12-3 or TRBV12-4 to TRBJ2-1, with 7 bases identical to TRBD2. CDR3 length: 14 amino acids. Trimming removed 5 bases from V and 7 bases from J; junction bases left unmatched: 8. The CDR3 DNA is TGTGCCAGCAGTAGAACGGGAGGAGCGAATGAGCAGTTCTTC. Its protein product is CASSRTGGANEQFF.

The chain carries TRBV20-1 and TRBJ2-5; 9 bases are shared with TRBD2. The CDR3 spans 13 residues. Germline V gene data show CDR1 as DFQATT and CDR2 as SNEGSKA (reference sequence). With 6 bases clipped from V and 2 bases from J, the junction kept 4 bases outside the gene matches. The DNA of the CDR3 is TGCAGTGCCAATAGCGGGGGACAAGAGACCCAGTACTTC. Amino acid sequence: CSANSGGQETQYF.

The sample holds many counts of this clonotype. V is TRBV6-5 and J is TRBJ2-3; the match to TRBD2 covers 8 bases. The length of the CDR3 is 17 residues. Germline CDR1 MNHEY, CDR2 SVGAGI. V lost 0 bases to trimming and J lost 2 bases; unmatched junction nucleotides: 7. CDR3 bases: TGTGCCAGCAGTTACTCGACCCTAGCGGGCCACACAGATACGCAGTATTTT. Its translation is CASSYSTLAGHTDTQYF.

This clonotype showed up just a few times. The chain joins TRBV29-1 to TRBJ2-2; 8 positions match TRBD2. The germline V gene encodes CDR1 SQVTM and CDR2 ANQGSEA. V dropped 7 bases and J dropped 0; count of bases not matched to a gene: 1. The CDR3 has 13 residues. This CDR3 is CSGSGANTGELFF. The CDR3 nucleotides are TGCAGCGGTAGCGGGGCGAACACCGGGGAGCTGTTTTTT.

On this clonotype: The junction does not match germline at one end; this may be a read error. The V gene is TRBV12-3 or TRBV12-4, the J gene TRBJ2-1, with TRBD2 matching over 12 bases. This CDR3 contains 18 residues. This chain's CDR3 is CTSSSAKLAGGSYNEQFF. The CDR3 nucleotides read TGTACCAGCAGTTCGGCGAAACTAGCGGGGGGATCCTACAATGAGCAGTTCTTC.

The table lists this clonotype with a few counts. The V gene is TRBV5-1, the J gene TRBJ2-2, with 15 nucleotides matching TRBD2. V lost 6 bases to trimming and J lost 3 bases; unmatched junction nucleotides: 9. Germline loops: CDR1 SGHRS, CDR2 YFSETQ. The CDR3 totals 18 residues. The CDR3 sequence is CASTRTSGRAGYTGELFF. In DNA form, the CDR3 reads TGCGCCAGCACGAGGACTAGCGGGAGGGCCGGTTACACCGGGGAGCTGTTTTTT.

This chain uses TRBV6-2 or TRBV6-3 with TRBJ2-7; D perhaps matches TRBD1 (5 bases). V lost 4 bases, J lost 2 bases, and 9 bases lay in between. The CDR3 spans 13 residues. Germline loops: CDR1 MNHEY, CDR2 SVGEGT. CDR3 nucleotide sequence: TGTGCCAGCAGTTCAACAGGCCCCTACGAGCAGTACTTC. Protein: CASSSTGPYEQYF.

V gene TRBV7-3 combines with J gene TRBJ1-6, with D unresolved. The V and J ends lost 2 bases and 8 bases respectively, with 10 bases between them. The CDR3 extends over 14 amino acids. CDR1 and CDR2 (germline): SGHTA, FQGTGA. The CDR3 reads CASSLLGLDSPLHF. CDR3 nucleotides: TGTGCCAGCAGCTTATTAGGGCTAGATTCACCCCTCCACTTT.

This clonotype was found many times. The gene calls are TRBV5-1 and TRBJ1-6; D not certain. This CDR3 contains 15 residues. V was clipped by 0 bases and J by 5 bases, with 9 bases between them. Germline CDR1 SGHRS, CDR2 YFSETQ. CDR3 bases: TGCGCCAGCAGCTTGGACGGGGTCAATAATTCACCCCTCCACTTT. Amino acids: CASSLDGVNNSPLHF. Complete variable domain (other parts from reference TRBV5-1 and TRBJ1-6): KAGVTQTPRYLIKTRGQQVTLSCSPISGHRSVSWYQQTPGQGLQFLFEYFSETQRNKGNFPGRFSGRQFSNSRSEMNVSTLELGDSALYLCASSLDGVNNSPLHFGNGTRLTVT.

This clonotype was counted only a few times. The chain carries TRBV12-3 or TRBV12-4 and TRBJ1-3; 7 nucleotides agree with TRBD1. This CDR3 is built from 14 residues. J lost 8 bases, V lost 6 bases, and 10 bases had no gene match. The CDR3 nucleotides are TGTGCCAGCAGCCGCATATTCACAGGGGACACCATATATTTT. Translation gives CASSRIFTGDTIYF.

This clonotype has a handful of counts. The chain links TRBV20-1 to TRBJ1-5, with D hard to call. Germline V CDR1 and CDR2: DFQATT, SNEGSKA (reference sequence). V dropped 1 base and J dropped 3 bases, with 13 bases sitting between them. CDR3 length: 15 amino acids. The CDR3 DNA reads TGCAGTGCTAGAGGTTCAACGAAATCCAATCAGCCCCAGCATTTT. Encoded protein: CSARGSTKSNQPQHF.

V usage is TRBV7-9 and J usage is TRBJ2-7; 8 positions agree with TRBD1. Trimming cost V 5 bases and J 7 bases; bases outside gene matches: 19. The V gene's germline CDR1 is SEHNR and CDR2 FQNEAQ (reference sequence). The CDR3 sequence is 17 residues long. Here the CDR3 DNA reads TGTGCCAGCAGCCCAGGGTTCGGGACAGGCCCCTTTGGGGAGCAGTACTTC. Translated, it gives CASSPGFGTGPFGEQYF. Full variable domain (rest looked up from reference TRBV7-9 and TRBJ2-7): DTGVSQNPRHKITKRGQNVTFRCDPISEHNRLYWYRQTLGQGPEFLTYFQNEAQLEKSRLLSDRFSAERPKGSFSTLEIQRTEQGDSAMYLCASSPGFGTGPFGEQYFGPGTRLTVT.

The chain combines TRBV29-1 with TRBJ2-1; D is ambiguous. Germline V gene sequence: CDR1 SQVTM, CDR2 ANQGSEA. Trimming removed 3 bases at V and 4 bases at J, with 13 bases between. There are 14 residues in the CDR3. The CDR3: CSVEGISRYNEQFF. DNA for the CDR3: TGCAGCGTTGAGGGTATTAGTCGGTACAATGAGCAGTTCTTC.

J is TRBJ2-3 and V is TRBV5-1; D possibly uses TRBD1 or TRBD2 (6 bases each). Per the germline V gene, CDR1 is SGHRS and CDR2 is YFSETQ. The V end was cut by 6 bases, the J end by 4 bases, with 15 bases between. The CDR3 is 14 amino acids. CDR3 sequence reads: CASIGGTKSDTQYF. In DNA, the CDR3 is TGCGCCAGCATTGGGGGGACAAAGTCAGATACGCAGTATTTT.

This clonotype appeared many times. The chain recombines TRBV12-3 or TRBV12-4 with TRBJ1-2, with 11 bases identical to TRBD1. The junction had 4 bases not matched to a gene; V was cut back by 6 bases and J by 7 bases. CDR3 length: 13 amino acids. The CDR3 reads CASSRGQGAGYTF. For the CDR3, the DNA is TGTGCCAGCAGCCGAGGACAGGGGGCTGGCTACACCTTC.

This clonotype has more than one count but fewer than ten. CDR3 protein: CSVLTGGAGEQYF. CDR3 in DNA: TGCAGCGTGCTGACAGGGGGCGCGGGGGAGCAGTACTTC. The gene calls are TRBV29-1 and TRBJ2-7; 10 bases map to TRBD1. The V gene's germline CDR1 is SQVTM and CDR2 ANQGSEA. V shed 6 bases, J shed 7 bases, and the junction held 9 bases outside the gene matches. The CDR3 spans 13 residues.

The chain employs TRBV18 and TRBJ2-5, with 8 bases matching TRBD1. Germline CDR1 is KGHSH and CDR2 is LQKENI. This CDR3 region has 16 residues. V lost 3 bases and J lost 4; bases outside the gene matches: 10. The CDR3 DNA sequence: TGTGCCAGCTCACCGCTAGGAACAGGGGGATCAGAGACCCAGTACTTC. Protein: CASSPLGTGGSETQYF.